The 6 T cell receptor beta chains in this list originate from one sample, sequenced in a study of cytotoxic CD8 clonotypes in ibrutinib-treated CLL. TCRdb's copy holds only in-frame clones and misses some; the assay was immunoSEQ multiplex PCR. In the table there are approximately 100,000 clones, 58% of which are singletons. The sequenced sample was PBMCs, obtained after 24 months of ibrutinib treatment. These receptor sequences come from a human donor with chronic lymphocytic leukemia.

The table lists this clone with a few counts. The chain joins TRBV30 to TRBJ1-2; D remains ambiguous. The CDR3 length is 11 residues. Germline V CDR1 and CDR2: GTSNPN, SVGIG (reference sequence). V lost 3 bases and J lost 8, with 10 bases in between. This CDR3 is CAWSLGQGYTF. The CDR3 DNA reads TGTGCCTGGAGCCTAGGGCAAGGCTACACCTTC.

This chain uses TRBV18 with TRBJ1-1; D unresolved. V lost 4 bases, J lost 7 bases, and 10 bases lay in between. Germline V lookup: CDR1 KGHSH, CDR2 LQKENI. The CDR3 is 12 amino acids. The CDR3 spells CASSLKEGEAFF. In DNA form, the CDR3 reads TGTGCCAGCTCACTCAAAGAAGGTGAAGCTTTCTTT.

V usage is TRBV6-1 and J usage is TRBJ1-3, with D hard to call. Germline CDR1 and CDR2: MNHNS and SASEGT. The ends were cut back, 1 base at V and 0 bases at J, with 10 bases in the middle. The CDR3 length is 16 residues. CDR3 in amino acids: CASSEGVIISGNTIYF. In DNA, the CDR3 is TGTGCCAGCAGTGAAGGGGTCATCATCTCTGGAAACACCATATATTTT.

The chain links TRBV6-6 to TRBJ2-7, with D perhaps matching TRBD1 (6 bases). The CDR3 contains 14 residues. Germline lookup yields CDR1 MNHNY and CDR2 SVGAGI (reference sequence). With 7 bases removed from V and 2 bases from J, the gap between germline ends came to 15 bases. CDR3 nucleotides: TGTGCCAGCACCCCCCAGGGGTCTACCTACGAGCAGTACTTC. Translating it yields CASTPQGSTYEQYF.

This clone has just a few counts. CDR3 in DNA: TGCAGCGCCGTGGGGGCCCCCCCAGGGGCCCAGTACTTC. The encoded protein is CSAVGAPPGAQYF. The V gene is TRBV29-1, the J gene TRBJ2-5, with D possibly matching TRBD1 (6 bases). Trimming removed 7 bases at V and 9 bases at J, with 21 bases between. The CDR3 covers 13 residues. Germline V gene data show CDR1 as SQVTM and CDR2 as ANQGSEA.

CDR3 amino acids: CASSFGGGQQETQYF. The CDR3 DNA sequence: TGTGCCAGCAGCTTCGGGGGAGGACAGCAAGAGACCCAGTACTTC. This chain connects TRBV7-9 to TRBJ2-5; D could derive from TRBD1 or TRBD2 (6 bases each). This CDR3 has 15 amino acids. Germline assignment: CDR1 SEHNR and CDR2 FQNEAQ (reference sequence). Trimming cost V 3 bases and J 2 bases, with 13 bases left between them.